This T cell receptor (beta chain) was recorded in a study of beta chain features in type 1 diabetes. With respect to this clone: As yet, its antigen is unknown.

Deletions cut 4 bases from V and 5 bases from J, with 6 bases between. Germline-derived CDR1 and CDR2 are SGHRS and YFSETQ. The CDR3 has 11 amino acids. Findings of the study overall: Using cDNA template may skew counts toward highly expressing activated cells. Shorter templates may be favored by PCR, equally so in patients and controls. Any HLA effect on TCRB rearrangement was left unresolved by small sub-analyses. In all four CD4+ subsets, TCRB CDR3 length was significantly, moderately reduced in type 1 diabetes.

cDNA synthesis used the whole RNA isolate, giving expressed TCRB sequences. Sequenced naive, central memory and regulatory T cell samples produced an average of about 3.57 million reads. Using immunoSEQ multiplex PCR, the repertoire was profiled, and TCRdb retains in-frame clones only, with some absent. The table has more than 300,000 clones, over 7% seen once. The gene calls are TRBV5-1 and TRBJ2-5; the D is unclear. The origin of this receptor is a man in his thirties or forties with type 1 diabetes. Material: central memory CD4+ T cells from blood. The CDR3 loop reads CASSQGETQYF. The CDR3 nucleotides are TGCGCCAGCAGCCAAGGGGAGACCCAGTACTTC.